This T cell receptor beta chain was documented in a study of lymphopenia after photon versus proton radiotherapy. Study results and limitations: Proton therapy kept repertoires fairly stable, unlike photons, which gained effector/memory cells.

Profiling relied on immunoSEQ multiplex PCR, and the TCRdb table lists in-frame clones only, not all of them. The sample includes 35,000 to 45,000 clones, under 85% of them seen just once. With regard to this clone: The target antigen is unknown.

This CDR3 spans 15 amino acids. The ends were cut back, 6 bases at V and 2 bases at J, with 13 bases in the middle. Per germline, CDR1 MNHEY and CDR2 SVGAGI. The clonotype originates from a woman in her seventies with pancreatic cancer. Sequenced material: peripheral blood, taken from a patient treated with proton-based radiotherapy. The chain recombines TRBV6-5 with TRBJ2-2; a weak D match, TRBD2 (5 bases). CDR3 region: CASSLSGLNTGELFF. The CDR3 DNA is TGTGCCAGCAGCTTATCCGGACTTAACACCGGGGAGCTGTTTTTT.